Given below is one T cell receptor (beta chain) in context. The record originates from a study of post-analysis software for immune sequencing data. Study in general: As for disease course, relapsing-remitting, secondary progressive and progressive-relapsing multiple sclerosis were all included.

This CDR3 is 14 amino acids long. The library was made from cDNA and included unique molecular identifiers. A population of 1 to 10 million T cells gave rise to 450,000 to 500,000 cDNA molecules. TCRdb redid the calling of the PCR reads with MiXCR, one entry per CDR3 protein. The sample carries about 160,000 distinct CDR3 sequences, 35% to 40% recorded once. Source: blood, taken after autologous hematopoietic stem cell transplantation. This rearrangement joins TRBV12-3 or TRBV12-4 to TRBJ2-5, with TRBD2 matching 7 bases. The J call may be faulty, since TRBJ2-7 better matches the DNA end. This TCR came from a girl aged 10-17 years with multiple sclerosis. The CDR3 reads CASSPLAVGYEQYF. The CDR3 DNA is TGTGCCAGCAGTCCGCTAGCGGTCGGGTACGAGCAGTACTTC.